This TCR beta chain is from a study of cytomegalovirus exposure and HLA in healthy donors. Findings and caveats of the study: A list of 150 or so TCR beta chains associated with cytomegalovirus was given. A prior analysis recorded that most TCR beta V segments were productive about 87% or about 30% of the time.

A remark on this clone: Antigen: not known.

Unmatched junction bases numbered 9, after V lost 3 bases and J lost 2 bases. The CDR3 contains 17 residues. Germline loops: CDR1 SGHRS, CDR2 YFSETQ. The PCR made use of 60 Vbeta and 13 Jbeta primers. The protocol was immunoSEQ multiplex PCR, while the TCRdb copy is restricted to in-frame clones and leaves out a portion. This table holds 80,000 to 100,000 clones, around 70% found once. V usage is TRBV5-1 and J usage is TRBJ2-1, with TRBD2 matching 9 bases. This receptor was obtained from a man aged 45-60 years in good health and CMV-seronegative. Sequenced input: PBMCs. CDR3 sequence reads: CASSYIAGATTYNEQFF. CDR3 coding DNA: TGCGCCAGCAGCTATATAGCGGGAGCAACTACCTACAATGAGCAGTTCTTC. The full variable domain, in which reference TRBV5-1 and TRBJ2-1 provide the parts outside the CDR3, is KAGVTQTPRYLIKTRGQQVTLSCSPISGHRSVSWYQQTPGQGLQFLFEYFSETQRNKGNFPGRFSGRQFSNSRSEMNVSTLELGDSALYLCASSYIAGATTYNEQFFGPGTRLTVL.